The rows below give T cell receptor beta chains drawn from one sample of a study of Graves' ophthalmopathy and Graves' hyperthyroidism. A single record per CDR3 protein comes from TCRdb applying MiXCR to the multiplex PCR reads. The sample yields about 740,000 distinct CDR3 sequences, roughly 41% seen once. Sequencing was carried out using peripheral blood. The receptors were gathered from an adult man with Graves' ophthalmopathy. Each CDR3 is given with its conserved first and last residue. A D gene is named only where the DNA matches it firmly. The size of a clone is reported for some rows only, either as once, few or many, or as a class for expanded clones.

TRBJ2-2 TRBV11-2 TRBD1 . TGTGCCAGCAGCTACCGGATAGGGGGCGCGAACACCGGGGAGCTGTTTTTT CASSYRIGGANTGELFF
TRBJ1-1 TRBV7-7 . few TGTGCCAGCAGCTCCCATGGGGACACTGAAGCTTTCTTT CASSSHGDTEAFF
TRBJ2-2 TRBV19 . few TGTGCCAGTAGTATTCGCACCGGGGAGCTGTTTTTT CASSIRTGELFF
TRBJ1-4 TRBV29-1 . many TGCAGCGTCCAGGGAGGGGATGAAAAACTGTTTTTT CSVQGGDEKLFF
TRBJ1-1 TRBV5-1 TRBD1 few TGCGCCAGCAGCCCGGGGCAGGGGGCAAGAAACACTGAAGCTTTCTTT CASSPGQGARNTEAFF
TRBJ1-2 TRBV9 . few TGTGCCAGCAGTGAATCGCCGGGGAGGGTCTATGGCTACACCTTC CASSESPGRVYGYTF
TRBJ1-4 TRBV7-9 TRBD1 many TGTGCCAGCAGCAGGACAGGGGATGAAAAACTGTTTTTT CASSRTGDEKLFF
TRBJ2-5 TRBV7-2 TRBD2 . TGTGCCAGCAGCAGAGCCGTAGCGGGAGGTGAAGAGACCCAGTACTTC CASSRAVAGGEETQYF
TRBJ2-7 TRBV12-3/TRBV12-4 . . TGTGCCAGCGCCTTAGGGCCGGGTAGCGAGCAGTACTTC CASALGPGSEQYF
TRBJ1-6 TRBV2 TRBD1 . TGTGCCAGCAGCCCGCGAGGGGGCGCTTGGTTGGTGAATTCACCCCTCCACTTT CASSPRGGAWLVNSPLHF
TRBJ1-2 TRBV5-4 . few TGTGCCAGCAGCCAAGACGAGGTCATTCGTAGTTCAGGCTACACCTTC CASSQDEVIRSSGYTF
TRBJ2-2 TRBV15 . few TGTGCCACCAGCTCGCCGGACAACCCGAAGAACACCGGGGAGCTGTTTTTT CATSSPDNPKNTGELFF
TRBJ1-2 TRBV30 TRBD1 . TGTGCCTGGGGAAGACAGGGGCGAGGCTACACCTTC CAWGRQGRGYTF
TRBJ1-4 TRBV6-6 . . TGTGCCAGCAACACCGGGACACAAGAAAAACTGTTTTTT CASNTGTQEKLFF
TRBJ2-7 TRBV29-1 . many TGCAGCGTCGGCTGGGCCAGCGAAGCCTACGAGCAGTACTTC CSVGWASEAYEQYF
TRBJ2-7 TRBV29-1 . . TGCAGTTCCGGGACACTCGGGGACTACGAGCAGTACTTC CSSGTLGDYEQYF
TRBJ2-2 TRBV10-3 TRBD2 many TGTGCCATCAGGAGTAGCGGGGAGACCGGGGAGCTGTTTTTT CAIRSSGETGELFF
TRBJ2-7 TRBV10-3 . many TGTGCCATCACGGCAGCCCAGTCCTACGAGCAGTACTTC CAITAAQSYEQYF
TRBJ2-7 TRBV25-1 . . TGTGCCAGCAGTGATAGTGCCGGGACCGTATCCGCCGTATCTTTTAACTTC CASSDSAGTVSAVSFNF
TRBJ1-5 TRBV15 . few TGTGCCACCAGCAGTTCAGGGAGGCATCAGCCCCAGCATTTT CATSSSGRHQPQHF
TRBJ1-1 TRBV29-1 . many TGCAGCGTCGTTGGGACGGTAACTCTTATGAACACTGAAGCTTTCTTT CSVVGTVTLMNTEAFF
TRBJ1-5 TRBV7-2 . . TGTGCCAGCAGCTTATCGGGCAGGGATCAGCCCCAGCATTTT CASSLSGRDQPQHF
TRBJ2-7 TRBV10-3 TRBD1 . TGTGCCTCGGGACAGGCTACCTACGAGCAGTACTTC CASGQATYEQYF
TRBJ2-7 TRBV20-1 . . TGCAGTGCTAGAGATTGGGCTGACGAGCAGTACTTC CSARDWADEQYF
TRBJ2-5 TRBV9 . few TGTGCCAGCAGCGTAGCTGGGACAAACCAAGAGACCCAGTACTTC CASSVAGTNQETQYF
TRBJ2-2 TRBV10-3 . . TGTGCCATCAGAAGCTCAGGGTCGACCGGGGAGCTGTTTTTT CAIRSSGSTGELFF
TRBJ1-6 TRBV24-1 TRBD1 . TGTGCCACCAGTGATCCCGGGACAGGAGGTGCCCTCCACTTT CATSDPGTGGALHF
TRBJ2-1 TRBV15 . once TGTGCCACCAGCAGAGAGCCCGGTGTGCATGAGCAGTTCTTC CATSREPGVHEQFF
TRBJ1-2 TRBV10-3 TRBD1 . TGTGCCATCAGCTTCCCGAAGACAGGGGTCGGCTACACCTTC CAISFPKTGVGYTF
TRBJ2-7 TRBV25-1 . . TGTGCCAGCAGGAAAACTTCGGGGCCCTACGAGCAGTACTTC CASRKTSGPYEQYF
TRBJ2-7 TRBV29-1 . . TGCAGCGTGGGTACGGGAGAAAGGCAGTACTTC CSVGTGERQYF
TRBJ1-2 TRBV5-1 TRBD1 many TGCGCCAGCAGCTTGGAGACAGGGGCTGGCTACACCTTC CASSLETGAGYTF
TRBJ2-7 TRBV25-1 TRBD1 . TGTGCCAGCAGTTTGGGCAGGGGGATCACCTACGAGCAGTACTTC CASSLGRGITYEQYF
TRBJ2-2 TRBV15 . . TGTGCCACCAGCAGAGATCTAGGGGGGATGAACACCGGGGAGCTGTTTTTT CATSRDLGGMNTGELFF
TRBJ2-7 TRBV14 TRBD2 many TGTGCCAGCAGCCAAGGGACTAGCGGGAGTTACGAGCAGTACTTC CASSQGTSGSYEQYF
TRBJ2-3 TRBV10-3 . few TGTGCCATCAGTGAGTCGAGCAAGGCGCAGTATTTT CAISESSKAQYF
TRBJ1-5 TRBV20-1 . many TGCAGTGCTAGAGGCTCATCTAATCAGCCCCAGCATTTT CSARGSSNQPQHF
TRBJ2-2 TRBV19 . few TGTGCCAGTAGTAAAAACCAGAACACCGGGGAGCTGTTTTTT CASSKNQNTGELFF
TRBJ2-7 TRBV2 TRBD1 . TGTGCCAGCAGCGACCTGGACAGGGAGCAGTACTTC CASSDLDREQYF
TRBJ1-4 TRBV15 . many TGTGCCACCGCCCCCACAGCTATTAATGAAAAACTGTTTTTT CATAPTAINEKLFF
TRBJ1-2 TRBV5-5 . . TGTGCCAGCAGCTTGGGGGACAATTTTCAAAATGGCTACACCTTC CASSLGDNFQNGYTF
TRBJ1-5 TRBV20-1 . . TGCAGTGCTACATTCAGGGGAAATAGCAATCAGCCCCAGCATTTT CSATFRGNSNQPQHF
TRBJ2-2 TRBV6-2/TRBV6-3 TRBD1 . TGTGCCAGCAGTTCCCAGGGACAGTTCGACACCGGGGAGCTGTTTTTT CASSSQGQFDTGELFF
TRBJ1-1 TRBV12-3/TRBV12-4 TRBD1 . TGTGCTAGTGGAAGGGACAGGGACACTGAAGCTTTCTTT CASGRDRDTEAFF
TRBJ2-5 TRBV4-3 TRBD1 many TGCGCCAGCAGCCAAGGACAGGGGGAAGAGACCCAGTACTTC CASSQGQGEETQYF
TRBJ2-6 TRBV12-3/TRBV12-4 TRBD1 . TGTGCCAGCAGCGGGACAGGGGGTAGAACTGGGGCCAACGTCCTGACTTTC CASSGTGGRTGANVLTF